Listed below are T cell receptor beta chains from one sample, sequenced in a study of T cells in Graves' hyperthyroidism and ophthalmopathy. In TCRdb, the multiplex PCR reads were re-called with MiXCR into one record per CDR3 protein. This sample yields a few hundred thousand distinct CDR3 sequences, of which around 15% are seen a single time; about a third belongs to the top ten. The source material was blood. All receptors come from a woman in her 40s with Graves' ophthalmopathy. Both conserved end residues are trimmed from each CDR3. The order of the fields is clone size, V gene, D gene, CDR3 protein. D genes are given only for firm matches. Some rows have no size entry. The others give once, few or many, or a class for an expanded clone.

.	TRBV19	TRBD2	ASTPGLAGQETQY
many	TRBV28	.	ASSPYTGELF
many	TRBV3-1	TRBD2	ASSRYSGGASGDTDTQY
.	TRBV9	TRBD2	ASSPLAGEVDTQY
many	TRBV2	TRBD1	ASSSGTVYGYT
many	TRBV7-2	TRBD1	ASSWSGGETQY
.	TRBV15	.	ATQLDTSGANVLT
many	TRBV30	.	AWSVRLRQSTDTQY
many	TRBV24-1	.	ATSKPGQETQY
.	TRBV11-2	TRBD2	ASSLVGLAGGQLYNEQF
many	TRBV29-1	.	SVEDRVPDNYGYT
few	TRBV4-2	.	ASSQDPEHTYNEQF
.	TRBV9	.	ASSVDHQGWNEQF
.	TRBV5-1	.	ASSLPQGLGDYGYT
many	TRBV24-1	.	ATRPTPGQQDTEAF
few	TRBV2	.	ASSGQTTDTQY
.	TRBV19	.	ASSRGLSEGYT
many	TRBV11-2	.	ASSFFGGKETQY
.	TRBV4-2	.	ASSQDSGGAEEQY
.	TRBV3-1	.	ASSQVLAHGQF
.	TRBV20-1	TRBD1	SARTGANTGELF
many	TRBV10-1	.	ASSDMDRGYT
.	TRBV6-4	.	ASSEGVGQPQH
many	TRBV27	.	ASSLSSYNEQF
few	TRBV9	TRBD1	ASSVTPGQGYEQY
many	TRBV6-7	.	ASSYEGVGRGYT
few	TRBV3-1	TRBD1	ASSLKTGTGFFDEQY
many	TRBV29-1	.	SAEKDIITEAF
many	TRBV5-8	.	ASGSGGPYSPYGYT
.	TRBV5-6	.	ASSLGIRGITEAF
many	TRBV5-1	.	ASQTEGTNTQY
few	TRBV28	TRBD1	ASRSTGTVYGYT
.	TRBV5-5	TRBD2	ASSLGPSGSFWEQF
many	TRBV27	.	ASSFGAEQF
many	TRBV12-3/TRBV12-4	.	ASRVSAGENQPQH
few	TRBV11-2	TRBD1	ASSSGQALRLGYGYT
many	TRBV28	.	ASSSVLGNNEQF
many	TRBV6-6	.	ASSYLLGEAF
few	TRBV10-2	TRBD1	ASRSGTGLVRYGYT
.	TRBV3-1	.	ASSRGGSYNSPLH
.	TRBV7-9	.	ASSLHSVNTIY
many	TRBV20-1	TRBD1	SATRTGRPYEQY
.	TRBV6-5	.	ASSYFPETTHGYT